A single sample is the source of the 25 T cell receptor beta chains below, sequenced in a study of blood T cell repertoires in COVID-19. Some clones are missing from TCRdb's copy, which holds only in-frame ones; the method was immunoSEQ multiplex PCR. The table has roughly 190,000 clones, approximately 86% seen once. The specimen sequenced was peripheral blood. The receptors stem from a man aged 30 to 39 with acute or convalescent COVID-19.

The chain is built from TRBV11-2 and TRBJ1-1; D remains unclear. V shed 3 bases and J shed 4 bases, with 9 bases lying between them. CDR3 size: 13 residues. Germline V gives CDR1 SGHAT, CDR2 FQNNGV. The CDR3 nucleotides read TGTGCCAGCAGCTTGGAGGGTGGCACTGAAGCTTTCTTT. This sequence encodes CASSLEGGTEAFF.

The V gene is TRBV18, the J gene TRBJ2-1, with D possibly matching TRBD2 (5 bases). Germline lookup yields CDR1 KGHSH and CDR2 LQKENI. CDR3 size: 14 residues. Trimming stripped 3 bases from V and 8 bases from J, with 14 bases between. CDR3 in DNA: TGTGCCAGCTCACCTTCACTAGGATCCCATGAGCAGTTCTTC. Its translation is CASSPSLGSHEQFF.

This rearrangement joins TRBV5-4 to TRBJ1-2; perhaps TRBD1 as D (5 bases). The ends were cut back, 0 bases at V and 5 bases at J, with 11 bases in the middle. The CDR3 runs to 14 residues. Germline V gene lookup returns CDR1 SGHNT and CDR2 YYREEE (reference sequence). CDR3: CASSLEGQEYGYTF. The DNA of the CDR3 is TGTGCCAGCAGCTTGGAGGGGCAGGAGTATGGCTACACCTTC. The full variable domain, completed using reference TRBV5-4 and TRBJ1-2, is ETGVTQSPTHLIKTRGQQVTLRCSSQSGHNTVSWYQQALGQGPQFIFQYYREEENGRGNFPPRFSGLQFPNYSSELNVNALELDDSALYLCASSLEGQEYGYTFGSGTRLTVV.

The rearrangement joins TRBV29-1 to TRBJ1-5; 7 bases fit TRBD1. This CDR3 has 14 amino acids. V shed 6 bases, J shed 6 bases, and the junction held 11 bases outside the gene matches. The V gene's germline CDR1 is SQVTM and CDR2 ANQGSEA. Written as DNA, the CDR3 is TGCAGCGTAGCCGAGGGGCAGGGGGGTCAGCCCCAGCATTTT. The encoded protein is CSVAEGQGGQPQHF.

This chain connects TRBV9 to TRBJ2-7, with D possibly matching TRBD2 (6 bases). The germline CDR1 and CDR2 sequences are SGDLS and YYNGEE. V gave up 0 bases and J gave up 1 base, with 8 bases separating them. The CDR3 is 14 amino acids. This CDR3 reads CASSVGAGSYEQYF. CDR3 coding DNA: TGTGCCAGCAGCGTAGGGGCGGGATCCTACGAGCAGTACTTC. The full variable domain, rest sourced from reference TRBV9 and TRBJ2-7, is DSGVTQTPKHLITATGQRVTLRCSPRSGDLSVYWYQQSLDQGLQFLIQYYNGEERAKGNILERFSAQQFPDLHSELNLSSLELGDSALYFCASSVGAGSYEQYFGPGTRLTVT.

V gene TRBV11-3 combines with J gene TRBJ2-1; a possible D gene is TRBD1 (5 bases). Germline assignment: CDR1 SGHNT and CDR2 YENEEA. Trimming stripped 1 base from V and 7 bases from J, with 8 bases between. The CDR3 is 13 amino acids. Here the CDR3 reads CASSLVGANEQFF. In nucleotides, the CDR3 is TGTGCCAGCAGCTTAGTAGGGGCAAATGAGCAGTTCTTC.

The rearrangement links TRBV11-3 to TRBJ2-5, with TRBD2 as a possible D gene (5 bases). The CDR3 is 14 residues long. V lost 2 bases and J lost 3, with 10 bases in between. CDR1 and CDR2 (germline): SGHNT, YENEEA. The DNA for the CDR3 is TGTGCCAGCAGCTTACAGAACGGGGAAGAGACCCAGTACTTC. It translates to CASSLQNGEETQYF.

V usage is TRBV7-9 and J usage is TRBJ2-7; the D gene is possibly TRBD2 (5 bases). The ends were cut back, 2 bases at V and 5 bases at J, with 16 bases in the middle. Germline CDR1 and CDR2: SEHNR and FQNEAQ (reference sequence). The CDR3 is made up of 15 amino acids. CDR3 in DNA: TGTGCCAGCAGCTTATACTCTGGCGGGTTCCACGAGCAGTACTTC. Its translation is CASSLYSGGFHEQYF. Filled out from reference TRBV7-9 and TRBJ2-7, the complete variable domain reads DTGVSQNPRHKITKRGQNVTFRCDPISEHNRLYWYRQTLGQGPEFLTYFQNEAQLEKSRLLSDRFSAERPKGSFSTLEIQRTEQGDSAMYLCASSLYSGGFHEQYFGPGTRLTVT.

This clone was picked up one time. This chain links TRBV28 with TRBJ2-1; the match to TRBD1 covers 8 bases. With V trimmed by 6 bases and J by 0 bases, 7 bases remained unmatched. This CDR3 comprises 16 residues. Germline-derived CDR1 and CDR2 are MDHEN and SYDVKM. Here the CDR3 reads CASRNRGSDSYNEQFF. The CDR3 bases are TGTGCCAGCAGGAACAGGGGGTCCGACTCCTACAATGAGCAGTTCTTC. Combining the CDR3 with reference TRBV28 and TRBJ2-1 gives the whole variable domain DVKVTQSSRYLVKRTGEKVFLECVQDMDHENMFWYRQDPGLGLRLIYFSYDVKMKEKGDIPEGYSVSREKKERFSLILESASTNQTSMYLCASRNRGSDSYNEQFFGPGTRLTVL.

V is TRBV5-5 and J is TRBJ2-5; 8 positions agree with TRBD2. Trimming at V came to 1 base and at J to 1 base, leaving 3 bases not matched to a gene. Germline V gives CDR1 SGHKS, CDR2 YYEKEE (reference sequence). The CDR3 consists of 15 residues. The CDR3 DNA is TGTGCCAGCAGCTTGCAGGCGGGAGGCCAAGAGACCCAGTACTTC. Protein sequence: CASSLQAGGQETQYF.

The J gene is TRBJ1-5, the V gene TRBV9; D is unresolved. The CDR3 totals 13 residues. Germline loops: CDR1 SGDLS, CDR2 YYNGEE. Trimming removed 0 bases from V and 7 bases from J, with 8 bases in between. DNA of the CDR3: TGTGCCAGCAGCGTAGGTCCGGAGCAGCCCCAGCATTTT. The encoded protein is CASSVGPEQPQHF.

V and J are TRBV12-3 or TRBV12-4 and TRBJ1-2; TRBD1 agrees at 8 bases. V shed 6 bases, J shed 8 bases, and the junction held 5 bases outside the gene matches. The CDR3 contains 12 residues. CDR3 protein: CASRTGVGGYTF. CDR3 in DNA: TGTGCCAGCAGGACAGGGGTAGGCGGCTACACCTTC.

This chain connects TRBV4-1 to TRBJ2-5; no clear D. There are 15 residues in the CDR3. Germline values: CDR1 MGHRA, CDR2 YSYEKL. V lost 1 base and J lost 4, with 13 bases in between. The CDR3 region is CASSQASVVGETQYF. Here the CDR3 DNA reads TGCGCCAGCAGCCAAGCCAGCGTGGTAGGAGAGACCCAGTACTTC.

The rearrangement uses TRBV2 and TRBJ1-2; D gene unclear. Germline loops: CDR1 SNHLY, CDR2 FYNNEI. Trimming shortened V by 5 bases and J by 1 base, and 8 bases separated the two germline ends. This CDR3 region has 13 residues. Here the CDR3 DNA reads TGTGCCAGCAGTCGGGAGGTTAACTATGGCTACACCTTC. Protein product: CASSREVNYGYTF.

The chain is built from TRBV5-1 and TRBJ1-1, with a weak D call TRBD1 (5 bases). The CDR3 contains 17 residues. CDR1 and CDR2 from the germline V gene are SGHRS and YFSETQ. Trimming removed 4 bases from V and 5 bases from J, with 24 bases in between. As DNA, the CDR3 is TGCGCCAGCAGCCTAACTCCTTCGGTACAGGTGGAGACTGAAGCTTTCTTT. Its translation is CASSLTPSVQVETEAFF.

The chain employs TRBV6-2 or TRBV6-3 and TRBJ1-2; D gene uncertain. V dropped 4 bases and J dropped 4 bases, with 7 bases sitting between them. There are 12 residues in the CDR3. From germline, CDR1 is MNHEY and CDR2 SVGEGT. CDR3: CASSFSTYGYTF. DNA for the CDR3: TGTGCCAGCAGTTTTAGCACCTATGGCTACACCTTC.

In this sample, this clone turned up a few times. The rearrangement joins TRBV19 to TRBJ1-6, with TRBD1 matching 9 bases. This CDR3 contains 14 residues. With 7 bases clipped from V and 10 bases from J, the junction kept 8 bases outside the gene matches. Per germline, CDR1 LNHDA and CDR2 SQIVND (reference sequence). The CDR3 reads CASTAGQGGSPLHF. CDR3 sequence (DNA): TGTGCCAGTACCGCGGGACAGGGAGGCTCACCCCTCCACTTT.

This chain connects TRBV24-1 to TRBJ1-1; 8 nucleotides match TRBD1. Germline trimming cut 2 bases from V and 4 bases from J; bases unmatched to any gene: 5. The CDR3 sequence is 15 residues long. The germline V gene has CDR1 KGHDR and CDR2 SFDVKD. The CDR3 reads CATSDSRGRGTEAFF. The DNA for the CDR3 is TGTGCCACCAGTGATTCCAGGGGGCGAGGCACTGAAGCTTTCTTT.

The rearrangement uses TRBV28 and TRBJ1-1; no clear D. Trimming left V 7 bases short and J 3 bases short, with 6 bases between. Germline V gives CDR1 MDHEN, CDR2 SYDVKM. This CDR3 has 11 amino acids. The CDR3 nucleotides read TGTGCCAGCACTATGGACACTGAAGCTTTCTTT. Translation gives CASTMDTEAFF.

V and J are TRBV6-5 and TRBJ1-2, with TRBD1 as a possible D gene (6 bases). The CDR3 is made up of 14 amino acids. The ends were cut back, 2 bases at V and 7 bases at J, with 14 bases in the middle. Germline CDR1 reads MNHEY; CDR2 reads SVGAGI. The CDR3 spells CASSYARGWGGYTF. CDR3 nucleotides: TGTGCCAGCAGTTACGCCAGGGGATGGGGTGGCTACACCTTC.

The chain recombines TRBV7-2 with TRBJ2-7, with 8 bases identical to TRBD2. This CDR3 contains 15 residues. Trimming at V came to 2 bases and at J to 3 bases, leaving 6 bases not matched to a gene. Germline CDR1 SGHTA, CDR2 FQGNSA. The CDR3 loop is CASSLMRGAIYEQYF. DNA of the CDR3: TGTGCCAGCAGCTTAATGCGGGGGGCAATCTACGAGCAGTACTTC.

The chain is built from TRBV9 and TRBJ2-1; D gene unclear. In germline, CDR1 is SGDLS, CDR2 YYNGEE. The CDR3 runs to 13 residues. With 4 bases removed from V and 5 bases from J, the gap between germline ends came to 10 bases. The CDR3 bases are TGTGCCAGCAGCCGCGAGGTAAACAATGAGCAGTTCTTC. It encodes CASSREVNNEQFF.

This chain links TRBV11-1 with TRBJ2-7, with D perhaps matching TRBD2 (6 bases). The V and J ends lost 3 bases and 2 bases respectively, with 17 bases between them. Germline values: CDR1 SGHAT, CDR2 FQDESV (reference sequence). The CDR3 length is 16 residues. The CDR3 DNA reads as TGTGCCAGCAGCTTTGGCACTTTGGGGGGAACCTACGAGCAGTACTTC. Translated, it gives CASSFGTLGGTYEQYF. Filled out from reference TRBV11-1 and TRBJ2-7, the complete variable domain reads EAEVAQSPRYKITEKSQAVAFWCDPISGHATLYWYRQILGQGPELLVQFQDESVVDDSQLPKDRFSAERLKGVDSTLKIQPAELGDSAMYLCASSFGTLGGTYEQYFGPGTRLTVT.

V usage is TRBV24-1 and J usage is TRBJ2-7, with 7 bases matching TRBD1. This CDR3 has 12 residues. V was clipped by 11 bases and J by 0 bases; unmatched bases: 3. The germline V gene has CDR1 KGHDR and CDR2 SFDVKD. The chain's CDR3 is CARQGSSYEQYF. DNA of the CDR3: TGTGCCAGACAGGGATCCTCCTACGAGCAGTACTTC.

The gene calls are TRBV11-2 and TRBJ2-7, with unresolved D. V shed 1 base and J shed 4 bases, with 8 bases lying between them. The CDR3 contains 13 residues. Germline-derived CDR1 and CDR2 are SGHAT and FQNNGV. Here the CDR3 DNA reads TGTGCCAGCAGCTTAGGAGCCAAATACGAGCAGTACTTC. It codes for CASSLGAKYEQYF.